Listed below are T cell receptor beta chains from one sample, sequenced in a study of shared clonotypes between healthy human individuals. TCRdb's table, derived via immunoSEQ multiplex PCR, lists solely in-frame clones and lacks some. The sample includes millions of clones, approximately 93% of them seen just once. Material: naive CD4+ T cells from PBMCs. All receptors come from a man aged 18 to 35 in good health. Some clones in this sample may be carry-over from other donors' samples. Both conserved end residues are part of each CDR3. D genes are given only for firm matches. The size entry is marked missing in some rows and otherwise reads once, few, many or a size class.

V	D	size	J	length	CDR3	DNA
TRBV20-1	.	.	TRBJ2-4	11	CSASGENIQYF	TGCAGTGCTAGTGGAGAAAACATTCAGTACTTC
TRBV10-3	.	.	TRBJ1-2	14	CAISKDATGNGYTF	TGTGCCATCAGCAAGGACGCGACAGGCAATGGCTACACCTTC
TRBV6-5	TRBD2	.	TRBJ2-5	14	CASSSSGSWETQYF	TGTGCCAGCAGTTCTAGCGGGAGTTGGGAGACCCAGTACTTC
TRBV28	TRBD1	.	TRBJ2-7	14	CASSLRQGADEQYF	TGTGCCAGCAGTTTAAGACAGGGAGCGGACGAGCAGTACTTC
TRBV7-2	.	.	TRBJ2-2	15	CASSLIQLGTGELFF	TGTGCCAGCAGCTTAATCCAGCTAGGCACCGGGGAGCTGTTTTTT
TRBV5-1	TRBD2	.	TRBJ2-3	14	CASSSPDGGDTQYF	TGCGCCAGCAGCTCACCGGACGGGGGGGATACGCAGTATTTT
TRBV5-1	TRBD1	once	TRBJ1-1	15	CASSYTGGRVTEAFF	TGCGCCAGCAGCTATACAGGGGGGCGGGTCACTGAAGCTTTCTTT
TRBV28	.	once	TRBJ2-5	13	CASSLTGAETQYF	TGTGCCAGCAGTTTAACGGGGGCAGAGACCCAGTACTTC
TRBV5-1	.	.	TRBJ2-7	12	CASSRDFYEQYF	TGCGCCAGCAGCAGGGACTTCTACGAGCAGTACTTC
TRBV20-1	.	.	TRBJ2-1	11	CSAQNYNEQFF	TGCAGTGCTCAAAACTACAATGAGCAGTTCTTC
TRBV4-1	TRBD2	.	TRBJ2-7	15	CASSQGLAGAYEQYF	TGCGCCAGCAGCCAGGGACTAGCGGGAGCCTACGAGCAGTACTTC
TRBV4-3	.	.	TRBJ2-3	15	CASSLERRGTDTQYF	TGCGCCAGCAGCCTCGAGCGAAGGGGCACAGATACGCAGTATTTT
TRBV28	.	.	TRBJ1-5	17	CASNPYGTEWGDQPQHF	TGTGCCAGCAATCCCTACGGGACGGAATGGGGCGATCAGCCCCAGCATTTT
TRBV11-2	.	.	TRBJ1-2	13	CASSLVEGGGYTF	TGTGCCAGCAGCTTAGTCGAGGGTGGAGGCTACACCTTC
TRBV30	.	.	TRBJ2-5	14	CAWTRGTYQETQYF	TGTGCCTGGACGCGGGGGACATACCAAGAGACCCAGTACTTC